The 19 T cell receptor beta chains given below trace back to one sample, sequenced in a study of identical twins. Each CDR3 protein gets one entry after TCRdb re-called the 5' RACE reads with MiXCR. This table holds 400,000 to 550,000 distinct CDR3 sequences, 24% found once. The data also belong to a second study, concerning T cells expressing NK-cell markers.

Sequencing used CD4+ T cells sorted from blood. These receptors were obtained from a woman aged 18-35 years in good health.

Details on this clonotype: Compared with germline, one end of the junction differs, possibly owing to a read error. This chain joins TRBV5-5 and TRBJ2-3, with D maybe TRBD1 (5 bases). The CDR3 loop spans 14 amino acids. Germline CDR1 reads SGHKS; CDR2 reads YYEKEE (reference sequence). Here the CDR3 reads CAISLGPGTDTQYF. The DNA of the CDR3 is TGTGCCATCAGCCTGGGGCCCGGCACAGATACGCAGTATTTT.

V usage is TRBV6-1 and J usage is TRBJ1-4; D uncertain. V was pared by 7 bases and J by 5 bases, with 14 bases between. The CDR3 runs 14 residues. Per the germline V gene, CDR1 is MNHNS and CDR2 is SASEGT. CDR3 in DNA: TGTGCCAGCAAAAGGGTGGCATTGAATGAAAAACTGTTTTTT. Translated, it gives CASKRVALNEKLFF.

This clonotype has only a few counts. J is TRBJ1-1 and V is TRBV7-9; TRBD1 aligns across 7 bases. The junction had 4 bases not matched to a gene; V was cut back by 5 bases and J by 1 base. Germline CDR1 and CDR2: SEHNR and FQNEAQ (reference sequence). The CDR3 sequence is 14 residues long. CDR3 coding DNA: TGTGCCAGCAGCATTACAGGGGCGAACACTGAAGCTTTCTTT. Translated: CASSITGANTEAFF.

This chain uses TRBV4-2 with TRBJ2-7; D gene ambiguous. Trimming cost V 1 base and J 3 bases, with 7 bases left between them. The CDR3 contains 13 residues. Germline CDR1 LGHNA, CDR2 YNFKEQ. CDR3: CASSQAKDYEQYF. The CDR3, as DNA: TGTGCCAGCAGCCAAGCCAAGGACTACGAGCAGTACTTC.

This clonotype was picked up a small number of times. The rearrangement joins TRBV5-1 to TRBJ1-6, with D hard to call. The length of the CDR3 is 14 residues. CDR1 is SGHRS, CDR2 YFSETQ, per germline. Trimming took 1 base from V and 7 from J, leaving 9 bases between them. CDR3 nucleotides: TGCGCCAGCAGCTTGACCACGGAAAATTCACCCCTCCACTTT. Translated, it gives CASSLTTENSPLHF.

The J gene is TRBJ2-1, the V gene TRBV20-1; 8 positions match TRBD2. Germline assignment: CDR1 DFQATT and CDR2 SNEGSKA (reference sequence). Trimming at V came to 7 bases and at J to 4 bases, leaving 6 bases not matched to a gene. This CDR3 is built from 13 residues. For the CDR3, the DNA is TGCAGTGGGGGACTAGGGGGGTACAATGAGCAGTTCTTC. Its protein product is CSGGLGGYNEQFF.

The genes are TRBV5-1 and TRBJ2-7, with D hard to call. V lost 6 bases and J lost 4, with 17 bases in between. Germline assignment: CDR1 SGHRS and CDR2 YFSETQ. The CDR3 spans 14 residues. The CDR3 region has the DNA TGCGCCAGCACCCCGGACCGAGAACTTTACGAGCAGTACTTC. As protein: CASTPDRELYEQYF.

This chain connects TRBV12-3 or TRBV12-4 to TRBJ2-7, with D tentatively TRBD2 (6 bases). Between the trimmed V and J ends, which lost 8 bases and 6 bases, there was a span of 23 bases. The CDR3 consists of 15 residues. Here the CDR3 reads CASQKTGDAGLEQYF. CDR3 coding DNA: TGTGCCAGCCAGAAGACGGGGGACGCCGGGCTCGAGCAGTACTTC.

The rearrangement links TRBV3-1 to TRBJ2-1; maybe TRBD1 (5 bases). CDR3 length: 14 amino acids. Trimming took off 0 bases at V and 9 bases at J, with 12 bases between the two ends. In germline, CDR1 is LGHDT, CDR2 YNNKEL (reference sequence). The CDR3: CASSQEGARTEQFF. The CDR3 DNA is TGTGCCAGCAGCCAAGAAGGGGCGCGAACTGAGCAGTTCTTC.

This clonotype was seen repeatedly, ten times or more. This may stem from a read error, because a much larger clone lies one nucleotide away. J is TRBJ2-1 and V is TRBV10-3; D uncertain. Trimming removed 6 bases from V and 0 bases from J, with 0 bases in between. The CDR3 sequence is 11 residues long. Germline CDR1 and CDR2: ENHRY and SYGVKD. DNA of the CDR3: TGTGCCATCAGCTCCTACAATGAGCAGTTCTTC. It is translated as CAISSYNEQFF.

CDR3 coding DNA: TGTGCCATCAGCAGGGTACACCTTAGCACAGATACGCAGTATTTT. Translation gives CAISRVHLSTDTQYF. The rearrangement joins TRBV10-3 to TRBJ2-3, with a tentative D call TRBD1 (5 bases). The CDR3 totals 15 residues. The V and J ends lost 6 bases and 0 bases respectively, with 13 bases between them. CDR1 and CDR2 from the germline V gene are ENHRY and SYGVKD.

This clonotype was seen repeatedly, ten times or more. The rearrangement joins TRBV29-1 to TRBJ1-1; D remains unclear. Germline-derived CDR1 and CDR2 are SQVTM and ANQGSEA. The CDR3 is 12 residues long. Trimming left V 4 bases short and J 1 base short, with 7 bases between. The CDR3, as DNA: TGCAGCGTTGCTCTCCCGAACACTGAAGCTTTCTTT. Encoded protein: CSVALPNTEAFF.

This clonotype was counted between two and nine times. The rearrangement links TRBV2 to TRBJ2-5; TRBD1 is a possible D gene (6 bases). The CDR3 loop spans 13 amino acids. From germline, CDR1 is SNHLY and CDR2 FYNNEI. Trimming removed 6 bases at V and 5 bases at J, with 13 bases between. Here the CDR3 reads CASSLRGRETQYF. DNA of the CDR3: TGTGCCAGCAGCCTCAGGGGAAGGGAGACCCAGTACTTC.

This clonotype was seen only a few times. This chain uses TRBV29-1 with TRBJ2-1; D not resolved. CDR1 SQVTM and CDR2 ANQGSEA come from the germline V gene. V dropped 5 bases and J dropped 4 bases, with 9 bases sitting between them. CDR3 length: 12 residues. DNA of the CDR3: TGCAGCGTTTCAGAAACATACAATGAGCAGTTCTTC. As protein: CSVSETYNEQFF.

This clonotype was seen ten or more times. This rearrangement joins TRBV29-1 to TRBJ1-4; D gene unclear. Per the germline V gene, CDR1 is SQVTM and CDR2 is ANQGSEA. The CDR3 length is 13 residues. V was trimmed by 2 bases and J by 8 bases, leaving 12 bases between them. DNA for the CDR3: TGCAGCGTTGAATTGGGGTCGAAGGAAAAACTGTTTTTT. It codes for CSVELGSKEKLFF.

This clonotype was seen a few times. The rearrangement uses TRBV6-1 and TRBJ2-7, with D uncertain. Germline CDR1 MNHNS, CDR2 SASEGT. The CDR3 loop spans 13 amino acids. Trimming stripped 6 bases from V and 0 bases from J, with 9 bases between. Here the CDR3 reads CASRPGRSYEQYF. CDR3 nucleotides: TGTGCCAGCAGACCTGGCCGCTCCTACGAGCAGTACTTC.

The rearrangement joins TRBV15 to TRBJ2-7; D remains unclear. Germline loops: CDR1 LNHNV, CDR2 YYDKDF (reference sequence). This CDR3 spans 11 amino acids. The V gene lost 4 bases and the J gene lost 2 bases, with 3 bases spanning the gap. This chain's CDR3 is CATSMAYEQYF. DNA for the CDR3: TGTGCCACCAGCATGGCCTACGAGCAGTACTTC. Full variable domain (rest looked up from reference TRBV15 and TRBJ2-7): DAMVIQNPRYQVTQFGKPVTLSCSQTLNHNVMYWYQQKSSQAPKLLFHYYDKDFNNEADTPDNFQSRRPNTSFCFLDIRSPGLGDTAMYLCATSMAYEQYFGPGTRLTVT.

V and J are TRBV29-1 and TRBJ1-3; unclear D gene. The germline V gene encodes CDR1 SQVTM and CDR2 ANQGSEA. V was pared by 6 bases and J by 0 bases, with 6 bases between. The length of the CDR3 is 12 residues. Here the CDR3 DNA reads TGCAGCGTCACAGTCTCTGGAAACACCATATATTTT. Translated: CSVTVSGNTIYF.

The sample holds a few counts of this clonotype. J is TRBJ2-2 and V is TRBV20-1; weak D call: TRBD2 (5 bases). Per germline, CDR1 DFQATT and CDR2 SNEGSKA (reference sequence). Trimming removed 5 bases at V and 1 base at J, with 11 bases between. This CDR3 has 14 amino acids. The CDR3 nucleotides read TGCAGTGCTCCGCAGGACTTGAACACCGGGGAGCTGTTTTTT. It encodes CSAPQDLNTGELFF.